This TCR beta chain stems from a study of cytomegalovirus exposure and HLA in healthy donors (dated by TCRdb to about 2017). For the wider study: An earlier analysis of roughly 570 of the donors reported 276 Gb of sequence data and around 120 million unique TCR beta sequences obtained from approximately 180 million T cells. Around 320 gigabases of sequencing data and 78 million or so unique TCR sequences were included in an early release covering around 650 HLA-typed donors. Of the approximately 400 genotyped donors, around 81% fell in the genetic ancestry cluster associated with self-reported Caucasian donors. The study aimed to test whether cataloging public T cell receptors could reveal signatures of past pathogen exposure. The study profiled the T cell repertoires of under 850 subjects by immunosequencing and related them to cytomegalovirus serostatus. In addition to the first cohort of around 670 subjects, a separate validation cohort of some 120 different subjects was used. To predict cytomegalovirus infection status, the study brought together high-throughput TCR immunosequencing, statistical association of individual TCRs with disease status, and machine learning. A later analysis re-analyzed previously published TCR beta repertoires from approximately 700 donors and added high-resolution HLA genotyping to study TCR occurrence patterns. Rather than drawing on any new phenotypic data, the later analysis identified candidate immune exposures from TCR beta sequences and the way those sequences occurred across donors. An earlier analysis of approximately 630 of the donors applied high-throughput TCR beta sequencing to assess whether each TCR beta V gene segment acted as functional or pseudogenic. Donor age, sex, ethnicity and CMV serostatus were compiled together with the repertoire data. In a later genetic analysis, genome-wide SNP genotypes for about 65% of the roughly 670 donors were used, and that subset was treated as a discovery cohort. Every discovery cohort repertoire had been produced on one sequencing platform. HLA typing covered class I and class II loci at four-digit resolution. The number of typed donors differed by locus: roughly 620-640 for A, B, C, DRB1 and DQB1; about 520 for DQA1; around 610 for DPA1; and roughly 490 for DPB1. Roughly 5 DR-DQ haplotypes were treated as single units for association and clustering because of strong linkage in the cohort. Across 300 to 500 genotyped donors of the cohort, an average of about 220,000 unique TCR beta nucleotide sequences per donor were sequenced, and about a sixth of those sequences were non-productive. General study outcomes and caveats: Because counts were too low, about 17 rarely observed V segments, including chromosome 9 orphons, were excluded from the earlier analysis of 587 of the donors. According to the authors, the approach could potentially be generalized to other disease states and immunological phenotypes. A further reported finding was that TCR beta sequences accurately predicted the HLA-A and HLA-B alleles for most subjects in the first cohort. In a later analysis, the rate of TCR association differed among HLA loci, with DRB1 alleles having the most associated TCRs and HLA-C alleles having the fewest. Because some donors lacked HLA typing at each locus, the association tests relied only on the typed subset. Presence/absence analyses assumed roughly uniform sequencing depth across donors, an assumption that may not hold. Correlated functional status among segregating V segments might be attributable to linkage disequilibrium, but an unknown experimental factor could not be ruled out. In a later analysis, HLA-associated TCR beta chains were found to be more clonally expanded and to have lower generation probabilities than equally common non-associated chains. When HLA alleles, especially DR and DQ, strongly co-occurred, TCR associations were difficult to assign to individual alleles. In both the original and validation cohorts, the classifier was reported to diagnose cytomegalovirus status with high specificity and sensitivity. A group of highly shared sequence variants was considered likely to be a technical artifact of the sequencing pipeline. The 87-base-pair reads could not distinguish some IMGT-functional V segments, including TRBV6-2 and TRBV6-3, so those segments were excluded. In a later analysis, several top co-occurrence clusters were reported to appear linked to parvovirus B19, influenza, CMV and Epstein-Barr virus. In an earlier analysis of approximately 590 of the donors, most TCR beta V segments appeared in productive rearrangements about 87% or about 30% of the time, broadly matching IMGT annotations. The study gave a list of 150 to 200 TCR beta chains associated with cytomegalovirus. Most TCR sequences were observed very rarely across donors, whereas some public TCRs were present in many individuals. A later analysis found that most CMV-associated TCR beta chains appeared HLA-restricted, with HLA associations seemingly driven largely by CMV exposure. Specific HLA alleles were associated with 15,000 to 20,000 TCR beta sequences at a false discovery rate of 0.05 in a later analysis. In vitro tests confirmed that a few of the cytomegalovirus-associated TCR beta chains recognize cytomegalovirus antigens. For the cohort, immune exposure information was limited to CMV serostatus. Compared with the approximately 600-donor mean, donors in an Asian-associated ancestry cluster had fewer N-insertions in productive TCRs, according to a later genetic analysis. In this cohort, only TCR beta chains were sequenced, and detectable features were limited by the absence of alpha or paired-chain data. A later genetic analysis associated a missense DCLRE1C variant with V-gene and J-gene trimming of TCR beta chains, and an independent cohort replicated the association.

Libraries came from the immunoSEQ multiplex PCR assay. A mixture of 60 forward primers for TCR Vbeta segments and 13 reverse primers for TCR Jbeta segments was used in the multiplex PCR. The CDR3 region of rearranged TCR beta genes was amplified from genomic DNA with a multiplex PCR assay. Amplified TCR beta libraries were sequenced as 87-base-pair reads on the Illumina HiSeq System. The authors' pipeline ran thus. In a later analysis, tens of millions of unique TCR beta chains were counted across the approximately 620 repertoires, and approximately 11 million of these chains were shared by at least two donors. Raw reads were error-corrected and collapsed into unique sequences with a nearest-neighbor algorithm that merged closely related sequences to remove PCR and sequencing errors. V, D and J gene segments were assigned by aligning CDR3 sequences to IMGT reference sequences. For a sequence to be retained, at least a six-nucleotide match to both a V gene segment and a J gene segment was required. A rearrangement was called productive if the CDR3 had no stop codons and remained in frame with V and J, and every other rearrangement was called non-productive. Following IMGT convention, CDR3 was defined as the stretch from the second conserved V-encoded cysteine to the conserved J-encoded phenylalanine. The earlier analysis of fewer than 750 of the donors excluded sequences that lacked an unambiguous match to a single V gene segment. In an earlier analysis of 450 to 750 of the donors, a V segment was called functional when productive rearrangements were above 56.7%, and segregating when the standard deviation between donors exceeded 5%. A statistical classification framework was built for diagnosing cytomegalovirus status from the catalog of TCR beta chain sequences. In a later analysis, V and J genes were assigned by comparing TCR nucleotide sequences against IMGT/GENE-DB human TR gene sequences. In a later analysis, CDR3 sequences and most-parsimonious VDJ recombination scenarios were assigned using the TCRdist pipeline. In a later analysis, each TCR beta chain was defined by its CDR3 amino acid sequence together with its V-gene family, and reads lacking a unique V-gene family were excluded. A later analysis removed several hundred highly shared, low-generation-probability nucleotide sequences to deal with suspected cross-contamination and a sequencing artifact. A later analysis calculated a clonal expansion index for each public chain from normalized within-repertoire ranks of inferred template counts. A later analysis computed generation probabilities with a VDJ recombination model fitted to out-of-frame rearrangements, and checked the results against IGoR. A later analysis scored TCR-TCR, TCR-HLA and TCR-CMV co-occurrence with hypergeometric tests, applying a repertoire-size bias correction to TCR pairs. False discovery rates were estimated in a later analysis by permuting HLA or CMV assignments 20 times. In a later analysis, co-occurring TCRs were grouped with DBSCAN, and TCRdist sequence similarity was added when clustering was performed within HLA-allele-positive subsets. Co-occurrence clustering excluded repertoires with fewer than 30,000 or more than 120,000 public chains, plus five with anomalous nucleotide sharing. Not all clones reach the TCRdb copy of this immuneACCESS table, which keeps in-frame sequences only. Checked studies attribute under half of the gap to unresolved V genes and leave the rest unexplained. V, J and clone size are taken as reported in that table, and D and trimming were inferred from the DNA itself. The table kept for this sample lists about 170,000 clones. The ten largest make up over 1% of the sample.

The CDR3 runs 13 residues from the cysteine to the phenylalanine. Only the CDR3 DNA stays, 39 bases, in frame from base 1. The trim is 3 bases for V and 4 bases for J, with a gap of 9 bases between the germline ends. The germline V gene supplies CDR1 LGHNT and CDR2 FRNRAP. About this clone: There is no known antigen for this receptor.

The cohort comprised around 700 healthy bone marrow donors. At the time of sampling, all cohort members were nominally healthy, though unrecorded immune exposures were likely present. The donor tested CMV seronegative and was one of the 352 seronegative cohort members. Every donor gave a peripheral blood sample, and the peripheral blood mononuclear cells from that sample were used for TCR beta sequencing. Genomic DNA was extracted from the blood cell samples with the Qiagen DNeasy Blood Extraction Kit. The sample consisted of PBMCs. This chain is built from TRBV12-5 and TRBJ1-2, with no reliable assignment of the D segment. This sequence originates from a woman aged 55-75 years in good health and CMV-seronegative. The CDR3 sequence is CASGFHSGYGYTF. At the DNA level, the sequence is TGTGCTAGTGGTTTCCACAGTGGCTATGGCTACACCTTC.